The 32 T cell receptor beta chains given below trace back to one sample, sequenced in a study of identical twins. One entry per CDR3 protein, called by TCRdb with MiXCR from the 5' RACE reads. Of hundreds of thousands of distinct CDR3 sequences listed, roughly 7.5% are singletons. The sample also formed part of further work on yellow fever vaccine responses in identical twins.

Input material: CD8+ T cells sorted from blood. These TCRs come from a woman aged 18-29 years in good health.

The rearrangement uses TRBV28 and TRBJ2-7, with a weak D call TRBD1 (6 bases). The CDR3 sequence is 15 residues long. The germline CDR1 and CDR2 sequences are MDHEN and SYDVKM. Trimming shortened V by 0 bases and J by 1 base, and 10 bases separated the two germline ends. For the CDR3, the DNA is TGTGCCAGCAGTTTATGGGACAGCTCTTCCTACGAGCAGTACTTC. Translation: CASSLWDSSSYEQYF.

This clonotype turned up a few times. The rearrangement links TRBV4-1 to TRBJ1-1; TRBD1 might be the D (6 bases). Trimming took 4 bases from V and 0 from J, leaving 15 bases between them. The CDR3 runs 16 residues. Looked up from germline, CDR1 is MGHRA and CDR2 is YSYEKL. The CDR3 nucleotides read TGCGCCAGCAGCCTACAGGGAGGGGCGATGAACACTGAAGCTTTCTTT. Translating it yields CASSLQGGAMNTEAFF.

The CDR3 loop reads CSARGEGTGGIAGELFF. The CDR3 region has the DNA TGCAGTGCTAGAGGCGAGGGGACAGGGGGCATCGCCGGGGAGCTGTTTTTT. This sequence joins TRBV20-1 and TRBJ2-2, with TRBD1 matching over 12 bases. The junction had 9 bases not matched to a gene; V was cut back by 1 base and J by 6 bases. The CDR3 spans 17 residues. From germline, CDR1 is DFQATT and CDR2 SNEGSKA (reference sequence).

This clonotype was counted a few times. The CDR3 nucleotides read TGTGCCAGCAGTTTACGGTCTCTACCCTACGAGCAGTACTTC. Translating gives CASSLRSLPYEQYF. The chain has TRBV12-3 or TRBV12-4 and TRBJ2-7, with D hard to call. The CDR3 contains 14 residues. With 2 bases removed from V and 2 bases from J, the gap between germline ends came to 10 bases.

This clonotype showed up many times. The rearrangement uses TRBV24-1 and TRBJ2-2; 7 bases are a match to TRBD1. This CDR3 is built from 15 residues. J was trimmed by 3 bases and V by 5 bases; bases with no gene match: 5. Germline V gives CDR1 KGHDR, CDR2 SFDVKD. CDR3 region: CATSGLTGHTGELFF. For the CDR3, the DNA is TGTGCCACCAGTGGCTTGACAGGGCACACCGGGGAGCTGTTTTTT.

This clonotype was detected ten times or more. The V call is TRBV6-1, the J call TRBJ2-2, with D hard to call. Germline V CDR1 and CDR2: MNHNS, SASEGT. V lost 6 bases and J lost 3, with 11 bases in between. The CDR3 is made up of 14 amino acids. CDR3 sequence: CASSLGADTGELFF. The CDR3, as DNA: TGTGCCAGCAGCCTTGGTGCGGACACCGGGGAGCTGTTTTTT.

V gene TRBV12-5 combines with J gene TRBJ2-5; 8 nucleotides align to TRBD1. The CDR3 contains 13 residues. The V gene end was trimmed by 9 bases and the J gene end by 2 bases; junction bases not matched to a gene: 5. The germline V gene has CDR1 LGHNT and CDR2 FRNRAP. The CDR3 region is CASDDRGQETQYF. CDR3 in DNA: TGTGCTAGCGATGACAGGGGACAAGAGACCCAGTACTTC.

This clonotype was detected many times. The chain uses TRBV6-5 and TRBJ1-1, with D possibly matching TRBD1 (5 bases). Germline CDR1 MNHEY, CDR2 SVGAGI. The CDR3 loop spans 16 amino acids. Trimming took off 2 bases at V and 1 base at J, with 14 bases between the two ends. CDR3 in amino acids: CASSYVVGGGNTEAFF. CDR3 DNA sequence: TGTGCCAGCAGTTACGTGGTCGGGGGGGGGAACACTGAAGCTTTCTTT.

The table lists this clonotype with many counts. The rearrangement joins TRBV7-9 to TRBJ2-1; possible D gene TRBD2, 6 bases. Looked up from germline, CDR1 is SEHNR and CDR2 is FQNEAQ (reference sequence). This CDR3 region has 16 residues. The V gene lost 2 bases and the J gene lost 5 bases, with 16 bases spanning the gap. The CDR3 here is CASSLTAGGGDNEQFF. The CDR3 nucleotides are TGTGCCAGCAGCTTAACCGCTGGGGGAGGTGACAATGAGCAGTTCTTC.

This clonotype was observed many times. The chain links TRBV14 to TRBJ2-7; 8 bases are a match to TRBD1. This CDR3 has 15 residues. The germline V gene encodes CDR1 SGHDN and CDR2 FVKESK. V lost 3 bases to trimming and J lost 0 bases; unmatched junction nucleotides: 4. This CDR3 is CASSQGTGISYEQYF. For the CDR3, the DNA is TGTGCCAGCAGCCAGGGGACAGGAATCTCCTACGAGCAGTACTTC.

This clonotype was detected only a few times. V and J are TRBV5-6 and TRBJ2-5; 8 bases are shared with TRBD2. Per the germline V gene, CDR1 is SGHDT and CDR2 is YYEEEE. J gave up 1 base and V 0 bases, and 11 bases lay outside the gene matches. The length of the CDR3 is 18 residues. CDR3 loop: CASSLVSGGVPLQETQYF. The CDR3 nucleotides read TGTGCCAGCAGCTTGGTATCGGGGGGGGTCCCCCTCCAAGAGACCCAGTACTTC.

This clonotype was seen many times. The chain carries TRBV12-3 or TRBV12-4 and TRBJ2-7, with TRBD1 matching 7 bases. This CDR3 comprises 14 residues. V gave up 4 bases and J gave up 4 bases; unmatched junction bases: 7. The CDR3 nucleotides are TGTGCCAGCAGTTCGGGACAGCGACTTTACGAGCAGTACTTC. Translation gives CASSSGQRLYEQYF.

This chain uses TRBV7-9 with TRBJ2-7, with 9 nucleotides matching TRBD2. Unmatched junction bases numbered 6, after V lost 5 bases and J lost 4 bases. The CDR3 spans 14 residues. Germline CDR1 and CDR2: SEHNR and FQNEAQ (reference sequence). The CDR3 DNA sequence: TGTGCCAGCAGCCCGCGGGAGGGCCTATACGAGCAGTACTTC. This translates into CASSPREGLYEQYF.

This clonotype was seen only a few times. The DNA for the CDR3 is TGTGCCAGCAGTGAAACGAGGGACACTGAAGCTTTCTTT. Its translation is CASSETRDTEAFF. J is TRBJ1-1 and V is TRBV6-1, with D hard to call. Germline V lookup: CDR1 MNHNS, CDR2 SASEGT. The length of the CDR3 is 13 residues. Trimming took off 2 bases at V and 3 bases at J, with 7 bases between the two ends.

The chain links TRBV28 to TRBJ2-7; TRBD2 aligns across 7 bases. The CDR3 has 14 residues. V dropped 6 bases and J dropped 2; count of bases not matched to a gene: 7. CDR1 MDHEN and CDR2 SYDVKM come from the germline V gene. CDR3 sequence (DNA): TGTGCCAGCAGCTCTAGCGGAAGTACCTACGAGCAGTACTTC. Protein: CASSSSGSTYEQYF.

This clonotype has only a few counts. This chain uses TRBV12-3 or TRBV12-4 with TRBJ2-6; D unresolved. The CDR3 spans 13 residues. Trimming took off 3 bases at V and 4 bases at J, with 4 bases between the two ends. CDR3 sequence reads: CASSLWGANVLTF. In nucleotides, the CDR3 is TGTGCCAGCAGTTTGTGGGGGGCCAACGTCCTGACTTTC.

Only a few counts were recorded for this clonotype. The chain couples TRBV27 to TRBJ2-1; weak D call: TRBD1 (5 bases). This CDR3 comprises 15 residues. V shed 6 bases and J shed 6 bases, with 18 bases lying between them. Looked up from germline, CDR1 is MNHEY and CDR2 is SMNVEV (reference sequence). The CDR3 here is CASSNGQGPRNEQFF. For the CDR3, the DNA is TGTGCCAGCAGCAACGGACAAGGTCCACGCAATGAGCAGTTCTTC.

This clonotype was picked up many times. CDR3 amino acids: CSVVPRGTYEQYF. The CDR3 nucleotides read TGCAGCGTTGTACCCAGAGGCACCTACGAGCAGTACTTC. The genes are TRBV29-1 and TRBJ2-7; D remains unclear. Trimming left V 4 bases short and J 2 bases short, with 12 bases between. Looked up from germline, CDR1 is SQVTM and CDR2 is ANQGSEA. The length of the CDR3 is 13 residues.

This clonotype came up a few times. V and J are TRBV12-3 or TRBV12-4 and TRBJ1-4; D is unresolved. Trimming stripped 5 bases from V and 3 bases from J, with 13 bases between. The CDR3 is 15 residues long. The CDR3 DNA sequence: TGTGCCAGCAGTACTGGTGCCTGGGCTAATGAAAAACTGTTTTTT. Its translation: CASSTGAWANEKLFF.

This clonotype was detected ten times or more. The rearrangement uses TRBV4-1 and TRBJ1-4; D remains ambiguous. Germline CDR1 MGHRA, CDR2 YSYEKL. Trimming pared 0 bases from V and 4 bases from J, leaving 12 bases between. This CDR3 has 16 amino acids. The CDR3 DNA reads TGCGCCAGCAGCCAAGAGGTGAACAGTCTTAATGAAAAACTGTTTTTT. Residues: CASSQEVNSLNEKLFF.

This clonotype turned up a few times. DNA of the CDR3: TGTGCCAGCAGTTATCTGGGTTCCTACGAGCAGTACGTC. Translation gives CASSYLGSYEQYV. The V gene is TRBV6-2 or TRBV6-3, the J gene TRBJ2-7; D is uncertain. Trimming pared 3 bases from V and 1 base from J, leaving 7 bases between. The CDR3 is made up of 13 amino acids. Germline loops: CDR1 MNHEY, CDR2 SVGEGT.

The chain joins TRBV10-2 to TRBJ2-5; the match to TRBD2 covers 10 bases. This CDR3 is built from 17 residues. Germline CDR1 reads WSHSY; CDR2 reads SAAADI. V lost 5 bases and J lost 5; bases outside the gene matches: 14. As DNA, the CDR3 is TGCGCCAGCAGTACGCCTCAAATAGCGGGAGGTTTGGAGACCCAGTACTTC. Protein: CASSTPQIAGGLETQYF.

This clonotype was recorded a few times. The chain has TRBV2 and TRBJ2-3; a weak D match, TRBD2 (5 bases). Germline V CDR1 and CDR2: SNHLY, FYNNEI. V lost 6 bases, J lost 0 bases, and 10 bases lay in between. The length of the CDR3 is 14 residues. Here the CDR3 reads CASRDFSSTDTQYF. Written as DNA, the CDR3 is TGTGCCAGCAGGGACTTTTCGAGCACAGATACGCAGTATTTT.

This clonotype was seen at least ten times. The rearrangement joins TRBV5-6 to TRBJ2-2; D is unresolved. The CDR3 consists of 12 residues. Per the germline V gene, CDR1 is SGHDT and CDR2 is YYEEEE. V shed 4 bases and J shed 6 bases, with 7 bases lying between them. The CDR3 bases are TGTGCCAGCAGCCTAACCTCCGGGGAGCTGTTTTTT. It specifies CASSLTSGELFF. Drawing the rest from reference TRBV5-6 and TRBJ2-2, the complete variable domain is DAGVTQSPTHLIKTRGQQVTLRCSPKSGHDTVSWYQQALGQGPQFIFQYYEEEERQRGNFPDRFSGHQFPNYSSELNVNALLLGDSALYLCASSLTSGELFFGEGSRLTVL.

In this sample, this clonotype turned up many times. This chain connects TRBV4-1 to TRBJ2-7; the D is unclear. Looked up from germline, CDR1 is MGHRA and CDR2 is YSYEKL. V was trimmed by 3 bases and J by 4 bases, leaving 13 bases between them. The CDR3 extends over 14 amino acids. DNA for the CDR3: TGCGCCAGCAGCCAGGACCGCCCGGGTTACGAGCAGTACTTC. Translation: CASSQDRPGYEQYF.

The J gene is TRBJ2-1, the V gene TRBV7-2; D is uncertain. Germline V lookup: CDR1 SGHTA, CDR2 FQGNSA. Trimming pared 8 bases from V and 12 bases from J, leaving 5 bases between. CDR3 length: 8 amino acids. This chain's CDR3 is CASGSQFF. The CDR3 DNA reads as TGTGCCAGCGGCTCGCAGTTCTTC.

This clonotype showed up just a few times. The gene calls are TRBV12-3 or TRBV12-4 and TRBJ1-5, with D unclear. CDR3 length: 13 residues. The V end was cut by 0 bases, the J end by 7 bases, with 7 bases between. As DNA, the CDR3 is TGTGCCAGCAGTTTAGCAGGGTACCAGCCCCAGCATTTT. This translates into CASSLAGYQPQHF.

This clonotype was seen ten or more times. The rearrangement links TRBV12-3 or TRBV12-4 to TRBJ1-6; no reliable D call. V lost 3 bases to trimming and J lost 9 bases, with 6 bases between them. CDR3 length equals 12 residues. CDR3 DNA: TGTGCCAGCAGTTTGGATTCTTCACCCCTCCACTTT. Protein: CASSLDSSPLHF.

This clonotype was found many times. The V call is TRBV29-1, the J call TRBJ1-3; D might be TRBD1 (6 bases). The CDR3 is made up of 13 amino acids. Trimming removed 6 bases at V and 4 bases at J, with 13 bases between. The germline CDR1 and CDR2 sequences are SQVTM and ANQGSEA. The CDR3 loop is CSVLTGLGNTIYF. CDR3 bases: TGCAGCGTGCTAACAGGGCTAGGAAACACCATATATTTT.

This clonotype was observed many times. The chain recombines TRBV29-1 with TRBJ1-2; D is perhaps TRBD1 (6 bases). The ends were cut back, 0 bases at V and 8 bases at J, with 16 bases in the middle. Germline CDR1 SQVTM, CDR2 ANQGSEA. This CDR3 is 14 amino acids long. The CDR3 sequence: CSVEEGHLGRGYTF. CDR3 nucleotides: TGCAGCGTTGAAGAGGGACACCTAGGTCGGGGCTACACCTTC. Filled out from reference TRBV29-1 and TRBJ1-2, the complete variable domain reads SAVISQKPSRDICQRGTSLTIQCQVDSQVTMMFWYRQQPGQSLTLIATANQGSEATYESGFVIDKFPISRPNLTFSTLTVSNMSPEDSSIYLCSVEEGHLGRGYTFGSGTRLTVV.

The chain couples TRBV15 to TRBJ2-5; 7 bases match TRBD1. CDR1 LNHNV and CDR2 YYDKDF come from the germline V gene (reference sequence). V gave up 3 bases and J gave up 5 bases; unmatched junction bases: 6. The CDR3 runs 14 residues. The CDR3 DNA follows: TGTGCCACCAGCAGGCCTGAAGGGGGCGAGACCCAGTACTTC. Protein sequence: CATSRPEGGETQYF. Full variable domain (outside the CDR3, taken from reference TRBV15 and TRBJ2-5): DAMVIQNPRYQVTQFGKPVTLSCSQTLNHNVMYWYQQKSSQAPKLLFHYYDKDFNNEADTPDNFQSRRPNTSFCFLDIRSPGLGDTAMYLCATSRPEGGETQYFGPGTRLLVL.

The V and J genes are TRBV9 and TRBJ2-5, with D perhaps assigned TRBD1 or TRBD2 (5 bases each). This CDR3 is built from 15 residues. Trimming pared 0 bases from V and 2 bases from J, leaving 11 bases between. The germline V gene encodes CDR1 SGDLS and CDR2 YYNGEE. The CDR3 loop reads CASSVGVGVQETQYF. The CDR3 coding sequence is TGTGCCAGCAGCGTAGGGGTGGGGGTGCAAGAGACCCAGTACTTC.